Shown below are 5 T cell receptor beta chains from a single sample sequenced in a study of cytomegalovirus exposure and HLA in healthy donors. It was with 60 Vbeta and 13 Jbeta primers that the PCR ran. Clones were read by immunoSEQ multiplex PCR, and TCRdb kept only the in-frame ones, dropping some. This table lists some 200,000 clones. Sequenced sample: PBMCs. Every receptor here comes from a boy aged 10-17 years in good health and CMV-seronegative.

The V gene is TRBV4-1, the J gene TRBJ1-6; D unclear. The V end lost 0 bases, the J end lost 6 bases, and 6 bases lay between the germline ends. The CDR3 is 14 residues long. Germline CDR1 and CDR2: MGHRA and YSYEKL. CDR3 loop: CASSQESVNSPLHF. The CDR3 coding sequence is TGCGCCAGCAGCCAAGAATCAGTTAATTCACCCCTCCACTTT.

J is TRBJ1-2 and V is TRBV27; unclear D gene. The CDR3 is made up of 13 amino acids. CDR1 is MNHEY and CDR2 is SMNVEV in the germline V gene (reference sequence). Trimming left V 7 bases short and J 0 bases short, with 9 bases between. CDR3 sequence reads: CASKIRANYGYTF. The CDR3 nucleotides are TGTGCCAGCAAAATACGGGCTAACTATGGCTACACCTTC.

J is TRBJ2-5 and V is TRBV6-5; 7 positions agree with TRBD2. The DNA end lines up better with TRBJ2-7; the J call may be wrong. Looked up from germline, CDR1 is MNHEY and CDR2 is SVGAGI. The CDR3 sequence is 15 residues long. In nucleotides, the CDR3 is TGTGCCAGCAGTTACCAGCGGGGATTAGGGAACGAGCAGTACTTC. The encoded protein is CASSYQRGLGNEQYF.

V usage is TRBV11-2 and J usage is TRBJ1-1; D is perhaps TRBD1 (6 bases). The length of the CDR3 is 14 residues. Germline CDR1 SGHAT, CDR2 FQNNGV. Trimming shortened V by 1 base and J by 1 base, and 7 bases separated the two germline ends. CDR3 sequence: CASSLGGGNTEAFF. The DNA of the CDR3 is TGTGCCAGCAGCTTAGGAGGGGGGAACACTGAAGCTTTCTTT.

CDR3 DNA: TGTGCCAGCACCGCACATGGACAGGGGCGATATGGCTACACCTTC. Its protein product is CASTAHGQGRYGYTF. This chain uses TRBV28 with TRBJ1-2, with 9 bases matching TRBD1. Germline V gene lookup returns CDR1 MDHEN and CDR2 SYDVKM. The CDR3 loop spans 15 amino acids. Losses at the gene ends were 7 bases for V and 5 bases for J; bases not matched to a gene: 11.